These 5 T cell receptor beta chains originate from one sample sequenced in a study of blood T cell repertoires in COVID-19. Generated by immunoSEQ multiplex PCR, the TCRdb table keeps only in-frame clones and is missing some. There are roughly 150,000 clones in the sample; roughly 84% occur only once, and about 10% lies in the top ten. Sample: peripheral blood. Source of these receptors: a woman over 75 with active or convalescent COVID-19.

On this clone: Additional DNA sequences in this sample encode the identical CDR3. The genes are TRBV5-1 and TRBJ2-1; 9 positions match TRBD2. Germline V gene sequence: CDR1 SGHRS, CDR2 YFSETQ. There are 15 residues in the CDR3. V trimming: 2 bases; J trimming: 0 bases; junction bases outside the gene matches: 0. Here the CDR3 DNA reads TGCGCCAGCAGCTTTAGCGGGAGCTCCTACAATGAGCAGTTCTTC. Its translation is CASSFSGSSYNEQFF.

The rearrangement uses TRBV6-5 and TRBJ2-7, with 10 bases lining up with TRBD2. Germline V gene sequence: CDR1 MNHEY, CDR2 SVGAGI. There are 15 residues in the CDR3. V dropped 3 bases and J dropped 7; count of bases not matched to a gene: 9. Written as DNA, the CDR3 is TGTGCCAGCAGTTATGCGGCTAGCGGGAGTTGGGAGCAGTACTTC. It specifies CASSYAASGSWEQYF.

The CDR3 DNA follows: TGCGCCAGCAGCTCGCAGGGGTGGTCCTACGAGCAGTACTTC. Its protein is CASSSQGWSYEQYF. The chain carries TRBV5-1 and TRBJ2-7, with D tentatively TRBD1 (6 bases). Trimming took 3 bases from V and 1 from J, leaving 11 bases between them. The germline gives CDR1 SGHRS, CDR2 YFSETQ. CDR3 length: 14 residues. The complete variable domain, with remaining parts taken from reference TRBV5-1 and TRBJ2-7, reads KAGVTQTPRYLIKTRGQQVTLSCSPISGHRSVSWYQQTPGQGLQFLFEYFSETQRNKGNFPGRFSGRQFSNSRSEMNVSTLELGDSALYLCASSSQGWSYEQYFGPGTRLTVT.

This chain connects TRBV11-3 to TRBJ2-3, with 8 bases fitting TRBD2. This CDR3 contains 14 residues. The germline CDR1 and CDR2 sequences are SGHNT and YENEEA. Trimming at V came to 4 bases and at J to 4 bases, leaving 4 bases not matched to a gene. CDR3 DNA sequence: TGTGCCAGCAGCTCCGGACTAGCTCCAGATACGCAGTATTTT. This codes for CASSSGLAPDTQYF.

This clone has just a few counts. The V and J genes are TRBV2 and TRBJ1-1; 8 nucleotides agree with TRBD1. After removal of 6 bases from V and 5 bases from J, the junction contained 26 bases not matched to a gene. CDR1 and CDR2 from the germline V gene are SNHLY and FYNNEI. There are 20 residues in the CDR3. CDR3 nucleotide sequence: TGTGCCAGCAGAATTGTGGGTTTGGGGACAGGCTCCATCGCGGGGACTGAAGCTTTCTTT. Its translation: CASRIVGLGTGSIAGTEAFF.